This T cell receptor beta chain was recovered during a study of Ad26.COV2.S vaccination and SARS-CoV-2 variants. Study-level information: Donor was in the COV1001 Ad26.COV2.S trial arm. Ad26.COV2.S, an intramuscular injection, was given once or twice 56 days apart. Whole-study results and caveats: Substantial breadth in spike-specific CD8+ and CD4+ T cell responses was reportedly seen after vaccination.

The assay was immunoSEQ multiplex PCR, and TCRdb's table has in-frame clones only and misses some. Of approximately 280,000 clones detected, around 87% appear once; the ten largest clones hold around 3%. Treatment reported: 19 received Ad26.COV2.S at low or high dose, single or two shots; about 5 received placebo; per-sample allocation not given. Sampling was done on day 63 after the first vaccine or placebo injection. SARS-CoV-2 spike from the Wuhan strain was encoded by the vaccine, an Ad26 vector. The J segment lost 3 bases and the V segment lost 5 bases, leaving 8 bases of the junction unmatched. This CDR3 is built from 15 residues. CDR1 and CDR2 (germline): MGHDK, SYGVNS. As for this clone: Its matching antigen is unknown.

This specimen consisted of peripheral blood, obtained in a trial of Ad26.COV2.S vaccine versus placebo. This clonotype was sampled from a person between 18 and 59 years old who received the Ad26.COV2.S COVID-19 vaccine or a placebo. The J gene is TRBJ2-7, the V gene TRBV25-1; 9 bases match TRBD1. CDR3 amino acids: CASSLGQGRLYEQYF. DNA of the CDR3: TGTGCCAGCAGTCTGGGACAGGGTCGACTCTACGAGCAGTACTTC.